A single sample gave rise to the 17 T cell receptor beta chains below, sequenced in a study of T cell repertoires in cytomegalovirus infection. No antigen has been assigned to these receptors. TCRdb re-analysed the reads in MiXCR, keeping a single row per CDR3 protein. The data hold around 710,000 distinct CDR3 sequences, with 25% to 30% observed a single time. The sample in question was cultured CD8+ T cells from PBMCs, obtained from culture after CMV antigen stimulation. The origin of the receptors is a human donor in good health (CMV status not recorded). Some clones in this sample may be carry-over from other donors' samples.

The J gene is TRBJ2-3, the V gene TRBV12-3 or TRBV12-4, with TRBD1 matching over 7 bases. The junction had 14 bases not matched to a gene; V was cut back by 2 bases and J by 3 bases. The CDR3 extends over 18 amino acids. CDR3 protein: CASSLPNRRQGVTDTQYF. The CDR3 bases are TGTGCCAGCAGTTTACCCAACCGCCGACAGGGTGTTACAGATACGCAGTATTTT.

This clonotype has only a few counts. The J gene is TRBJ2-7, the V gene TRBV6-6, with TRBD2 matching 8 bases. Germline V gene lookup returns CDR1 MNHNY and CDR2 SVGAGI (reference sequence). The trim removed 6 bases at V and 7 bases at J, leaving 8 bases unmatched. This CDR3 is 13 amino acids long. The CDR3 DNA sequence: TGTGCCAGCAGGCCGCCGGGGGGGGTTGAGCAGTACGTC. This gives the protein CASRPPGGVEQYV.

This clonotype was detected a few times. The gene calls are TRBV27 and TRBJ2-1; 11 bases are shared with TRBD2. Losses at the gene ends were 5 bases for V and 5 bases for J; bases not matched to a gene: 11. Germline V CDR1 and CDR2: MNHEY, SMNVEV (reference sequence). This CDR3 has 17 amino acids. The CDR3 loop is CASSLTPGTSGDNEQFF. The CDR3 nucleotides are TGTGCCAGCAGTCTAACCCCCGGGACTAGCGGTGACAATGAGCAGTTCTTC.

Remarks on this clonotype: The junction does not match germline at one end; this may be a read error. The genes are TRBV25-1 and TRBJ1-2; D gene ambiguous. This CDR3 contains 14 residues. The germline V gene has CDR1 MGHDK and CDR2 SYGVNS. For the CDR3, the DNA is TGTGTCAGCAGTGATTCGCCAGGAACATCTGGCTACACCTTC. Translation gives CVSSDSPGTSGYTF.

The chain joins TRBV14 to TRBJ1-1; D gene unclear. V dropped 4 bases and J dropped 0 bases, with 18 bases sitting between them. This CDR3 has 17 residues. Germline V CDR1 and CDR2: SGHDN, FVKESK. Here the CDR3 DNA reads TGTGCCAGCAGCCTAAACCTGGGTTATTCTCTGAACACTGAAGCTTTCTTT. This sequence encodes CASSLNLGYSLNTEAFF.

This clonotype was picked up many times. The chain joins TRBV7-2 to TRBJ1-1; D ambiguous. CDR1 is SGHTA and CDR2 is FQGNSA in the germline V gene. Trimming pared 4 bases from V and 2 bases from J, leaving 5 bases between. The CDR3 consists of 12 residues. CDR3 DNA: TGTGCCAGCAGCTGGATAAACACTGAAGCTTTCTTT. It specifies CASSWINTEAFF.

The chain recombines TRBV7-2 with TRBJ2-1; possibly TRBD1 or TRBD2 for D (5 bases each). V dropped 3 bases and J dropped 0 bases, with 12 bases sitting between them. Germline V gives CDR1 SGHTA, CDR2 FQGNSA. The CDR3 is 16 amino acids. CDR3 sequence: CASSFLGASSYNEQFF. The CDR3 bases are TGTGCCAGCAGCTTCCTCGGGGCTTCCTCCTACAATGAGCAGTTCTTC.

This clonotype turned up a few times. The chain joins TRBV12-3 or TRBV12-4 to TRBJ1-2; TRBD1 aligns across 8 bases. The CDR3 loop spans 17 amino acids. With 8 bases clipped from V and 4 bases from J, the junction kept 18 bases outside the gene matches. The CDR3 coding sequence is TGTGCCAGCCTTAGTTTGGCCCCCGGGACAGGCCCCTATGGCTACACCTTC. Encoded protein: CASLSLAPGTGPYGYTF.

This clonotype was counted a few times. V usage is TRBV6-5 and J usage is TRBJ2-7; TRBD1 agrees at 9 bases. CDR1 is MNHEY, CDR2 SVGAGI, per germline. V gave up 6 bases and J gave up 3 bases; unmatched junction bases: 6. This CDR3 contains 14 residues. The CDR3 DNA reads TGTGCCAGCAGCCACAGGGGACAGGGCTACGAGCAGTACGTC. Translation gives CASSHRGQGYEQYV.

The chain joins TRBV14 to TRBJ1-2, with D possibly being TRBD1 (5 bases). The CDR3 sequence is 16 residues long. V gave up 0 bases and J gave up 8 bases, with 19 bases separating them. Germline values: CDR1 SGHDN, CDR2 FVKESK. In DNA, the CDR3 is TGTGCCAGCAGCCAAGATCGCTCAGGGCTCATTGAGGGCTACACCTTC. It is translated as CASSQDRSGLIEGYTF.

The chain uses TRBV27 and TRBJ1-6, with a weak D call TRBD1 (6 bases). Germline V gives CDR1 MNHEY, CDR2 SMNVEV (reference sequence). Trimming shortened V by 7 bases and J by 9 bases, and 22 bases separated the two germline ends. The CDR3 has 16 amino acids. CDR3 DNA: TGTGCCAGCACCATGCAACTACAGGGCAATCGTTCACCCCTCCACTTT. Translated: CASTMQLQGNRSPLHF.

The V gene is TRBV18, the J gene TRBJ2-3; 10 positions agree with TRBD1. After removal of 3 bases from V and 0 bases from J, the junction contained 9 bases not matched to a gene. CDR1 is KGHSH and CDR2 is LQKENI in the germline V gene. CDR3 length: 18 amino acids. This CDR3 is CASSPRDRGRSSTDTQYF. The CDR3 DNA is TGTGCCAGCTCACCTCGGGACAGGGGAAGATCTAGCACAGATACGCAGTATTTT. The complete variable domain, with remaining parts taken from reference TRBV18 and TRBJ2-3, reads NAGVMQNPRHLVRRRGQEARLRCSPMKGHSHVYWYRQLPEEGLKFMVYLQKENIIDESGMPKERFSAEFPKEGPSILRIQQVVRGDSAAYFCASSPRDRGRSSTDTQYFGPGTRLTVL.

The genes are TRBV10-3 and TRBJ1-1; D is possibly TRBD1 (5 bases). Germline CDR1 reads ENHRY; CDR2 reads SYGVKD. This CDR3 region has 13 residues. The V end was cut by 6 bases, the J end by 6 bases, with 14 bases between. Written as DNA, the CDR3 is TGTGCCATCAGCCTCGCGGAGGGGCCTGAAGCTTTCTTT. As protein: CAISLAEGPEAFF.

There are a few counts of this clonotype. V is TRBV4-1 and J is TRBJ1-5; D is ambiguous. CDR1 and CDR2 from the germline V gene are MGHRA and YSYEKL. Trimming took off 1 base at V and 4 bases at J, with 5 bases between the two ends. CDR3 length: 13 amino acids. DNA for the CDR3: TGCGCCAGCAGCCAAGGGATGAATCAGCCCCAGCATTTT. It translates to CASSQGMNQPQHF.

Concerning this clonotype itself: A much larger clonotype is one base distant, so this may be a read error. This chain joins TRBV19 and TRBJ2-3; unclear D gene. CDR1 is LNHDA, CDR2 SQIVND, per germline (reference sequence). Trimming shortened V by 4 bases and J by 2 bases, and 22 bases separated the two germline ends. The CDR3 sequence is 18 residues long. The CDR3 sequence: CASSSLQDSQSFTDTQYF. Here the CDR3 DNA reads TGTGCCAGTAGTAGTCTCCAAGACTCCCAGTCATTCACAGATACGCAGTATTTT.

This clonotype was detected a few times. CDR3 region: CAISGVGAGADEQYF. Written as DNA, the CDR3 is TGTGCCATCAGTGGAGTCGGGGCGGGGGCTGATGAGCAGTACTTC. The chain is built from TRBV10-3 and TRBJ2-7; tentatively, D is TRBD2 (7 bases). The germline CDR1 and CDR2 sequences are ENHRY and SYGVKD. The CDR3 is 15 amino acids. The V end was cut by 4 bases, the J end by 7 bases, with 20 bases between.

The V and J genes are TRBV19 and TRBJ2-1; 9 bases align to TRBD1. There are 15 residues in the CDR3. V shed 3 bases, J shed 5 bases, and the junction held 5 bases outside the gene matches. Germline V CDR1 and CDR2: LNHDA, SQIVND (reference sequence). CDR3 protein: CASSIWDRANNEQFF. The CDR3 DNA reads TGTGCCAGTAGTATTTGGGACAGGGCAAACAATGAGCAGTTCTTC. The whole variable domain, filled in from reference TRBV19 and TRBJ2-1, reads DGGITQSPKYLFRKEGQNVTLSCEQNLNHDAMYWYRQDPGQGLRLIYYSQIVNDFQKGDIAEGYSVSREKKESFPLTVTSAQKNPTAFYLCASSIWDRANNEQFFGPGTRLTVL.